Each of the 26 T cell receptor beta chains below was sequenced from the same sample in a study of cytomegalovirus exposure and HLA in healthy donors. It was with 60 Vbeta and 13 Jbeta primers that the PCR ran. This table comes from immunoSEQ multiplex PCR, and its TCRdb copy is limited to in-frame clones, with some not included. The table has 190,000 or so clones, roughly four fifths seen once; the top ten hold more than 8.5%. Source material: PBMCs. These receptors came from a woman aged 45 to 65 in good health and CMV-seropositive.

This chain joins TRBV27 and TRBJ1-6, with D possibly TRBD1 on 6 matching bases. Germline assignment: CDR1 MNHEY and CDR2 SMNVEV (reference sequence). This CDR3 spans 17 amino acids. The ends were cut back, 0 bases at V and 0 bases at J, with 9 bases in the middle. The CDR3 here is CASSLSGGASYNSPLHF. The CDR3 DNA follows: TGTGCCAGCAGTTTATCGGGGGGGGCCTCCTATAATTCACCCCTCCACTTT.

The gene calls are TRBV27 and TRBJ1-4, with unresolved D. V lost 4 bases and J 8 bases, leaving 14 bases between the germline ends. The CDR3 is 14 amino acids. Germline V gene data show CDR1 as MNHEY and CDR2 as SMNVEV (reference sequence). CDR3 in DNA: TGTGCCAGCAGTTCTCGGGTCAGAGGGGAAAAACTGTTTTTT. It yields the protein CASSSRVRGEKLFF.

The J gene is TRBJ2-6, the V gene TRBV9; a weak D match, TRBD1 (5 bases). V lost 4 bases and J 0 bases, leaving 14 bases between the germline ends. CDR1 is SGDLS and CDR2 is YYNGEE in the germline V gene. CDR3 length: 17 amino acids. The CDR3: CASSQVGASSGANVLTF. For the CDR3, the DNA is TGTGCCAGCAGCCAAGTAGGGGCAAGCTCTGGGGCCAACGTCCTGACTTTC.

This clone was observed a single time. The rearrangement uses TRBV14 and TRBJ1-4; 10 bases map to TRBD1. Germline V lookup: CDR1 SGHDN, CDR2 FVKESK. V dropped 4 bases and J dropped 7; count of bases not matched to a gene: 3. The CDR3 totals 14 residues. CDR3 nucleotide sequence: TGTGCCAGCAGCCTCCGGGACAGGGGTGAAAAACTGTTTTTT. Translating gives CASSLRDRGEKLFF.

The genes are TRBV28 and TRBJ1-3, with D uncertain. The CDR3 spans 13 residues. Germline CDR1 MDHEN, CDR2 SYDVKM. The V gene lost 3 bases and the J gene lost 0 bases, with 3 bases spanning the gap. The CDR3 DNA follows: TGTGCCAGCAGTTTGGCCTCTGGAAACACCATATATTTT. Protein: CASSLASGNTIYF.

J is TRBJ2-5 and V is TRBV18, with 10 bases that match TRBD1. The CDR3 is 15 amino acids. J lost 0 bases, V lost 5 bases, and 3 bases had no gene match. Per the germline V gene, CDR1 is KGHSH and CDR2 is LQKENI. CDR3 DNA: TGTGCCAGCTCAACCGGGACAGGGGACCAAGAGACCCAGTACTTC. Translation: CASSTGTGDQETQYF. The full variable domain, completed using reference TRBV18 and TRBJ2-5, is NAGVMQNPRHLVRRRGQEARLRCSPMKGHSHVYWYRQLPEEGLKFMVYLQKENIIDESGMPKERFSAEFPKEGPSILRIQQVVRGDSAAYFCASSTGTGDQETQYFGPGTRLLVL.

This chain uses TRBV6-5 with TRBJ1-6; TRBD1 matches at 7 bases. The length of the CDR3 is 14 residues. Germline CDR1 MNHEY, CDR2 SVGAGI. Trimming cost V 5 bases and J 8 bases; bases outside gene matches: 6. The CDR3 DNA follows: TGTGCCAGCAGTGAAGTGCAGGGGGATTCACCCCTCCACTTT. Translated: CASSEVQGDSPLHF.

The CDR3: CASSLLAQRGSPLHF. As DNA, the CDR3 is TGTGCCAGCAGTTTATTGGCTCAGCGAGGTTCACCCCTCCACTTT. The rearrangement links TRBV28 to TRBJ1-6; D is undetermined. This CDR3 is built from 15 residues. Deletions cut 1 base from V and 9 bases from J, with 13 bases between. Germline V gene data show CDR1 as MDHEN and CDR2 as SYDVKM. Based on the CDR3 plus reference TRBV28 and TRBJ1-6, the full variable domain is DVKVTQSSRYLVKRTGEKVFLECVQDMDHENMFWYRQDPGLGLRLIYFSYDVKMKEKGDIPEGYSVSREKKERFSLILESASTNQTSMYLCASSLLAQRGSPLHFGNGTRLTVT.

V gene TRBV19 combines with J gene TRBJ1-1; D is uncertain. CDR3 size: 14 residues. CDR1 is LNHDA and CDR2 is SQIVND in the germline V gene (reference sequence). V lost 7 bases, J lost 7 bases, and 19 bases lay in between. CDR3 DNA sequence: TGTGCCAGTACGGAGGCATGGTTGGGGTTTGAAGCTTTCTTT. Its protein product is CASTEAWLGFEAFF.

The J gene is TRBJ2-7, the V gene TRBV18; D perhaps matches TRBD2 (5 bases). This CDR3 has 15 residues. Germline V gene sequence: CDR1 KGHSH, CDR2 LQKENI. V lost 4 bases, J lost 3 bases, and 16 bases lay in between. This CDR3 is CASSLTADGNYEQYF. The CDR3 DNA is TGTGCCAGCTCACTTACCGCGGACGGGAACTACGAGCAGTACTTC.

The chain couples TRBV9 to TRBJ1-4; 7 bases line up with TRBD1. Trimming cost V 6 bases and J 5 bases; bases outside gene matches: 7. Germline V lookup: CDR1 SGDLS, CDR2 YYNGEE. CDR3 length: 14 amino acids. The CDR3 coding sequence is TGTGCCAGCACCTTCGGGACAGACAATGAAAAACTGTTTTTT. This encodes CASTFGTDNEKLFF.

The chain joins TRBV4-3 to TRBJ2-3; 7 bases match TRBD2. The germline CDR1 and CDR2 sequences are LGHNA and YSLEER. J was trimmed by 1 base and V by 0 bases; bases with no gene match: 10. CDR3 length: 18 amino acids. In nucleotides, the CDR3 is TGCGCCAGCAGCCAAGAAGCACCCTGGAGCGGGGGCACAGATACGCAGTATTTT. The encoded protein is CASSQEAPWSGGTDTQYF.

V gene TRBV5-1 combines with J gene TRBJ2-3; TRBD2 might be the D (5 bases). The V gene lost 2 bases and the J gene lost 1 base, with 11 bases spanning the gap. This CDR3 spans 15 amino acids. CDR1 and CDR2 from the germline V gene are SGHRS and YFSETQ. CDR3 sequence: CASSFGVGGTDTQYF. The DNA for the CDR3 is TGCGCCAGCAGCTTCGGAGTGGGAGGCACAGATACGCAGTATTTT.

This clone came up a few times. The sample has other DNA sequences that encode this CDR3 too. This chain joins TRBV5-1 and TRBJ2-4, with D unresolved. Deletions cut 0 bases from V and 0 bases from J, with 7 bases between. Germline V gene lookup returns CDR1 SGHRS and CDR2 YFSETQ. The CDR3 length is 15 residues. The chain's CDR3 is CASSLGLPAKNIQYF. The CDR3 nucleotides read TGCGCCAGCAGCTTGGGACTTCCAGCCAAAAACATTCAGTACTTC.

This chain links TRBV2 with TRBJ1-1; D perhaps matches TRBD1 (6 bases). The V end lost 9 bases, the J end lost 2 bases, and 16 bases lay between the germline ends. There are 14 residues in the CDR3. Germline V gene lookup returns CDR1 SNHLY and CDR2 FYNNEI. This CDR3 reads CARGGGGLNTEAFF. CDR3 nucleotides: TGTGCCAGGGGGGGCGGGGGGCTTAACACTGAAGCTTTCTTT.

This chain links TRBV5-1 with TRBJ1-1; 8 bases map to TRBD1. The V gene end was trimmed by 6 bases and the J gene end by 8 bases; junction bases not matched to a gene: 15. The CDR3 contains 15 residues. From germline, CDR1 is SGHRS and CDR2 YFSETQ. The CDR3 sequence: CASISIDRGIPEAFF. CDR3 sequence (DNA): TGCGCCAGCATATCAATCGACAGGGGAATTCCGGAAGCTTTCTTT.

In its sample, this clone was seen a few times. The CDR3 nucleotides are TGTGCCTGGAGTAACATTAAGGAAAAACTGTTTTTT. Amino acids: CAWSNIKEKLFF. The chain is built from TRBV30 and TRBJ1-4; D gene ambiguous. The V gene's germline CDR1 is GTSNPN and CDR2 SVGIG (reference sequence). Trimming stripped 2 bases from V and 8 bases from J, with 9 bases between. The CDR3 is 12 amino acids.

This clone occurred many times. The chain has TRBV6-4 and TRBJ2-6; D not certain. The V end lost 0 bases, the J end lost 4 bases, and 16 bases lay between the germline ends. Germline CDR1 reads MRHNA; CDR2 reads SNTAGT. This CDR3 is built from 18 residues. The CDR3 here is CASSDSISSTSGANVLTF. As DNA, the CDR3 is TGTGCCAGCAGTGACTCTATTAGCAGCACCTCCGGGGCCAACGTCCTGACTTTC.

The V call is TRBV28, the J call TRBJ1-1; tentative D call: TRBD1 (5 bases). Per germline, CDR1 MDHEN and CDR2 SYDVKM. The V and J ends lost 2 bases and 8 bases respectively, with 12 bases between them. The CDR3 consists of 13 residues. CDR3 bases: TGTGCCAGCAGTTTACTAACTCGGGGGGAAGCTTTCTTT. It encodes CASSLLTRGEAFF.

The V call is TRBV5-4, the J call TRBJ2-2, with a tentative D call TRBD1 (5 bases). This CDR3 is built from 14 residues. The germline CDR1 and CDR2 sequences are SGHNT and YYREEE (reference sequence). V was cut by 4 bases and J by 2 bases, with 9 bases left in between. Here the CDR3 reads CASSPDINTGELFF. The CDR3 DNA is TGTGCCAGCAGCCCGGACATAAACACCGGGGAGCTGTTTTTT.

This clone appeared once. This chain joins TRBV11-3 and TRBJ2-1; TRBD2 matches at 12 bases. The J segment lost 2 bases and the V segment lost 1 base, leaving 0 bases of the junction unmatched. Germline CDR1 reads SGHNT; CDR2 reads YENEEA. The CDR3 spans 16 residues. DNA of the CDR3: TGTGCCAGCAGCTTAGGACTAGCGGGGGCCTACAATGAGCAGTTCTTC. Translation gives CASSLGLAGAYNEQFF. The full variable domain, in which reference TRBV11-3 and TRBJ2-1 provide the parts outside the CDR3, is EAGVVQSPRYKIIEKKQPVAFWCNPISGHNTLYWYLQNLGQGPELLIRYENEEAVDDSQLPKDRFSAERLKGVDSTLKIQPAELGDSAVYLCASSLGLAGAYNEQFFGPGTRLTVL.

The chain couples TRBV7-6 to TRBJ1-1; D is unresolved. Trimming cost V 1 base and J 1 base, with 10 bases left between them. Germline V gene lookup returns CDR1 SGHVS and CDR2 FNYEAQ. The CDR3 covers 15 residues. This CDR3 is CASSLERDWNTEAFF. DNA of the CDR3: TGTGCCAGCAGCTTAGAACGGGATTGGAACACTGAAGCTTTCTTT.

The CDR3 loop is CASSPPGEGESEAFF. Written as DNA, the CDR3 is TGTGCCAGCAGTCCGCCCGGGGAGGGAGAGTCTGAAGCTTTCTTT. The chain combines TRBV28 with TRBJ1-1; D call uncertain. Trimming pared 5 bases from V and 6 bases from J, leaving 19 bases between. The CDR3 runs 15 residues. Germline CDR1 and CDR2: MDHEN and SYDVKM.

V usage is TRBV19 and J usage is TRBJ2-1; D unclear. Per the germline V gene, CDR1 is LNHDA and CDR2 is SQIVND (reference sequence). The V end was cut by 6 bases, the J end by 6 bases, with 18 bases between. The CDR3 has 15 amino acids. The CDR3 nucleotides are TGTGCCAGTAGCTCTCCAGGATTGGTGAGCAATGAGCAGTTCTTC. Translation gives CASSSPGLVSNEQFF.

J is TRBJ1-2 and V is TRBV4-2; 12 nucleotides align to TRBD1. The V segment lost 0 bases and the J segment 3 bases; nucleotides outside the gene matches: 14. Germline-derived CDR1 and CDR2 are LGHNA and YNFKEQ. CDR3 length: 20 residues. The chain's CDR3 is CASSQDNPGQGASVDYGYTF. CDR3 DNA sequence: TGTGCCAGCAGCCAAGACAACCCGGGACAGGGGGCCTCGGTTGACTATGGCTACACCTTC.

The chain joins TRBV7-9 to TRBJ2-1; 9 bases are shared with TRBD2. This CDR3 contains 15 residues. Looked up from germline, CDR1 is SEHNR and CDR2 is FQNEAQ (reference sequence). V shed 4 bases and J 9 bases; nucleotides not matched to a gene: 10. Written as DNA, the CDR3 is TGTGCCAGCAGCTCAACCGGGCTAGCGGGGCCTGAGCAGTTCTTC. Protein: CASSSTGLAGPEQFF.